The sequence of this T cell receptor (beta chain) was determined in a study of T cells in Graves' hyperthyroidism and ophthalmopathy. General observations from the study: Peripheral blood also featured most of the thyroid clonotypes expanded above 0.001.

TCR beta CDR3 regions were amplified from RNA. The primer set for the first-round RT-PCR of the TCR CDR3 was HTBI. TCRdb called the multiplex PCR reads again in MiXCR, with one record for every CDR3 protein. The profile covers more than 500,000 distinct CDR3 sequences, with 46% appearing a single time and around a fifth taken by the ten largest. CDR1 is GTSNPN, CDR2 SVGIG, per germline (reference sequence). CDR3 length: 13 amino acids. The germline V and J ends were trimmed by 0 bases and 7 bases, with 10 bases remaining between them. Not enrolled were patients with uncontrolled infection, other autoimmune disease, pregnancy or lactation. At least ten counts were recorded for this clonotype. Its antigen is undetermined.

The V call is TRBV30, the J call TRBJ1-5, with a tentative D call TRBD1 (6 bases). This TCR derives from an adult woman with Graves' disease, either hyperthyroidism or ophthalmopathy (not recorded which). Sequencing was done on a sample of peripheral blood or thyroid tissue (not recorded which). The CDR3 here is CAWSVGHGQPQHF. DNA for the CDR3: TGTGCCTGGAGTGTGGGACACGGCCAGCCCCAGCATTTT.